These T cell receptor beta chains were read from a single sample in a study of T-cell reconstitution after alpha-beta-depleted transplantation in children. Each CDR3 protein gets one entry after TCRdb re-called the PCR reads with MiXCR. The sample has about 90,000 distinct CDR3 sequences, more than 7% seen once. The sample was PBMCs from the stem cell graft donor, taken from the stem cell graft. Receptors were obtained from a human donor who donated a stem cell graft to a child with congenital amegakaryocytic thrombocytopenia. Both conserved end residues are part of each CDR3.

v_call,j_call,cdr3_length,cdr3_aa
TRBV7-2,TRBJ2-1,15,CASIAGTGTYNEQFF
TRBV3-1,TRBJ2-7,17,CASSPRASGGSSYEQYF
TRBV12-3/TRBV12-4,TRBJ1-2,14,CASSAGQGTYGYTF
TRBV10-3,TRBJ2-2,17,CAIKEREGPQNTGELFF
TRBV10-3,TRBJ1-4,13,CAISESTNEKLFF
TRBV4-1,TRBJ1-2,16,CASSSRVGGPRYGYTF
TRBV7-9,TRBJ2-1,14,CASSLVGVEEEQFF
TRBV15,TRBJ2-4,16,CATSAGGLIAKNIQYF
TRBV11-2,TRBJ2-7,17,CASSVFPTQRGRYEQYF
TRBV12-3/TRBV12-4,TRBJ1-5,15,CASRKAGGESQPQHF
TRBV20-1,TRBJ2-7,14,CSARPLQWTNEQYF
TRBV15,TRBJ1-5,14,CATSSLGGNQPQHF
TRBV7-2,TRBJ1-1,15,CASSPILGLNTEAFF
TRBV9,TRBJ2-5,14,CASSAHGLAETQYF
TRBV6-5,TRBJ1-2,15,CASSSSLNPGHGYTF
TRBV14,TRBJ1-1,12,CASSQATTEAFF
TRBV5-6,TRBJ2-7,12,CASSLGRYEQYF
TRBV4-1,TRBJ2-4,12,CASSQVPNIQYF
TRBV29-1,TRBJ2-5,15,CSVEDRGHFKETQYF
TRBV5-1,TRBJ2-5,14,CASSPLGDRETQYF
TRBV19,TRBJ2-1,15,CASSISALIDNEQFF
TRBV2,TRBJ2-4,13,CASSRDRGNIQYF
TRBV20-1,TRBJ2-1,14,CSAPQGGSYNEQFF
TRBV5-1,TRBJ2-1,14,CASSFRGRDNEQFF
TRBV6-6,TRBJ1-1,12,CASSYVNTEAFF
TRBV18,TRBJ2-7,13,CASSPGTLYEQYF
TRBV12-3/TRBV12-4,TRBJ1-4,13,CASSPTGGEKLFF
TRBV27,TRBJ2-7,17,CASSPSALRGSSYEQYF
TRBV10-3,TRBJ1-3,14,CAIREESSGNTIYF
TRBV3-1,TRBJ1-1,13,CASSQSRDTEAFF
TRBV5-1,TRBJ2-2,19,CASSLVGSPPWEDTGELFF
TRBV18,TRBJ1-2,16,CASSPEEIMGAYGYTF
TRBV5-1,TRBJ2-2,17,CASSRTSGGANTGELFF